The 24 T cell receptor beta chains below all came from one sample that was sequenced in a study of T-cell reconstitution after alpha-beta-depleted transplantation in children. The TCRbeta library was prepared with unique molecular identifiers. Via MiXCR, TCRdb re-called the PCR reads, giving one row per CDR3 protein. The sample contains 150,000 to 250,000 distinct CDR3 sequences, about 15% of which appear only once. This material consisted of PBMCs from the stem cell graft donor, taken from the stem cell graft. Receptors originate from a human donor who donated a stem cell graft to a child with acute lymphoblastic leukemia.

This clonotype was seen at least ten times. The chain carries TRBV7-8 and TRBJ2-7; D unclear. The CDR3 loop spans 14 amino acids. With 0 bases removed from V and 2 bases from J, the gap between germline ends came to 8 bases. Germline CDR1 reads SGHVS; CDR2 reads FQNEAQ. CDR3 bases: TGTGCCAGCAGCTTAGCGGGGTTACCCTACGAGCAGTACTTC. It yields the protein CASSLAGLPYEQYF.

This clonotype was counted ten times or more. The chain is built from TRBV12-3 or TRBV12-4 and TRBJ1-5, with D hard to call. Trimming removed 2 bases at V and 9 bases at J, with 14 bases between. CDR3 size: 14 residues. Here the CDR3 DNA reads TGTGCCAGCAGTTTATTTGTCGAGGGCACGCCCCAGCATTTT. Its translation: CASSLFVEGTPQHF.

This clonotype was detected a few times. The CDR3 region is CASTGTTSATYEQYF. CDR3 nucleotide sequence: TGCGCCAGCACTGGAACGACTAGCGCGACCTACGAGCAGTACTTC. This rearrangement joins TRBV5-1 to TRBJ2-7; 8 positions agree with TRBD2. Losses at the gene ends were 6 bases for V and 2 bases for J; bases not matched to a gene: 10. From germline, CDR1 is SGHRS and CDR2 YFSETQ. This CDR3 contains 15 residues.

This clonotype was counted ten times or more. The rearrangement uses TRBV3-1 and TRBJ2-5; the match to TRBD1 covers 7 bases. CDR1 is LGHDT, CDR2 YNNKEL, per germline (reference sequence). This CDR3 contains 14 residues. V shed 4 bases and J 1 base; nucleotides not matched to a gene: 3. CDR3 coding DNA: TGTGCCAGCAGCCCTTGGGACAGCCAAGAGACCCAGTACTTC. Residues: CASSPWDSQETQYF.

The chain links TRBV3-1 to TRBJ1-1; D is ambiguous. The CDR3 spans 16 residues. Trimming took off 0 bases at V and 1 base at J, with 12 bases between the two ends. Germline CDR1 LGHDT, CDR2 YNNKEL (reference sequence). The CDR3 DNA sequence: TGTGCCAGCAGCCAAGAACGCCGCATTCGGAACACTGAAGCTTTCTTT. Protein sequence: CASSQERRIRNTEAFF.

There are many counts of this clonotype. The rearrangement links TRBV10-3 to TRBJ2-5; no clear D. This CDR3 contains 11 residues. Germline V lookup: CDR1 ENHRY, CDR2 SYGVKD. The CDR3 sequence: CEPGLQETQYF. For the CDR3, the DNA is TGTGAACCGGGCCTACAAGAGACCCAGTACTTC.

The chain combines TRBV6-1 with TRBJ1-5; 9 bases match TRBD1. V lost 6 bases to trimming and J lost 4 bases; unmatched junction nucleotides: 10. CDR1 is MNHNS and CDR2 is SASEGT in the germline V gene. This CDR3 has 16 amino acids. The CDR3, as DNA: TGTGCCAGCAGACCCGAGGGACAGGGAGGAAATCAGCCCCAGCATTTT. It is translated as CASRPEGQGGNQPQHF.

The chain links TRBV27 to TRBJ2-7, with 10 bases that match TRBD2. Germline V gene sequence: CDR1 MNHEY, CDR2 SMNVEV (reference sequence). This CDR3 comprises 14 residues. The ends lost 11 bases at V and 3 bases at J; junction bases unmatched: 10. The CDR3 sequence: CAASPAGGDYEQYF. CDR3 coding DNA: TGTGCCGCCTCCCCAGCGGGAGGGGACTACGAGCAGTACTTC.

There are many counts of this clonotype. The rearrangement joins TRBV28 to TRBJ2-3; 9 bases map to TRBD1. Germline V CDR1 and CDR2: MDHEN, SYDVKM. The CDR3 sequence is 15 residues long. J was trimmed by 2 bases and V by 4 bases; bases with no gene match: 4. CDR3 bases: TGTGCCAGCAGTTCAGGGACAGGGCACACAGATACGCAGTATTTT. Translated, it gives CASSSGTGHTDTQYF. The full variable domain, rest sourced from reference TRBV28 and TRBJ2-3, is DVKVTQSSRYLVKRTGEKVFLECVQDMDHENMFWYRQDPGLGLRLIYFSYDVKMKEKGDIPEGYSVSREKKERFSLILESASTNQTSMYLCASSSGTGHTDTQYFGPGTRLTVL.

This clonotype appeared many times. The chain combines TRBV9 with TRBJ2-5; D not certain. V lost 4 bases to trimming and J lost 3 bases, with 25 bases between them. Germline CDR1 is SGDLS and CDR2 is YYNGEE. The CDR3 length is 18 residues. DNA of the CDR3: TGTGCCAGCAGCCCAGGACCGACGATAACGGGCCCGGAAGAGACCCAGTACTTC. Protein product: CASSPGPTITGPEETQYF. The whole variable domain, filled in from reference TRBV9 and TRBJ2-5, reads DSGVTQTPKHLITATGQRVTLRCSPRSGDLSVYWYQQSLDQGLQFLIQYYNGEERAKGNILERFSAQQFPDLHSELNLSSLELGDSALYFCASSPGPTITGPEETQYFGPGTRLLVL.

V usage is TRBV5-1 and J usage is TRBJ1-2; 9 nucleotides agree with TRBD1. Germline CDR1 is SGHRS and CDR2 is YFSETQ. V shed 0 bases, J shed 8 bases, and the junction held 8 bases outside the gene matches. This CDR3 region has 15 residues. The CDR3 spells CASSLGVDRGDGYTF. As DNA, the CDR3 is TGCGCCAGCAGCTTGGGGGTGGACAGGGGTGACGGCTACACCTTC.

This clonotype was picked up many times. The rearrangement joins TRBV12-3 or TRBV12-4 to TRBJ2-2, with TRBD2 as a possible D gene (6 bases). The CDR3 runs 15 residues. The V end was cut by 3 bases, the J end by 5 bases, with 13 bases between. The chain's CDR3 is CASSFITGETGELFF. The CDR3 DNA reads TGTGCCAGCAGTTTCATAACGGGAGAAACCGGGGAGCTGTTTTTT.

Only a few counts were recorded for this clonotype. The chain employs TRBV11-2 and TRBJ2-4; no reliable D call. The CDR3 is 16 residues long. Per germline, CDR1 SGHAT and CDR2 FQNNGV. V was cut by 1 base and J by 0 bases, with 10 bases left in between. CDR3 loop: CASSLASVIAKNIQYF. In nucleotides, the CDR3 is TGTGCCAGCAGCTTAGCCTCCGTCATAGCCAAAAACATTCAGTACTTC.

This clonotype was counted many times. The CDR3 coding sequence is TGTGCCTGGAGTGCCCCGGCGAGATCCTCGGGAGAGCAGTACTTC. Translated, it gives CAWSAPARSSGEQYF. The chain couples TRBV30 to TRBJ2-7; D perhaps matches TRBD2 (5 bases). Looked up from germline, CDR1 is GTSNPN and CDR2 is SVGIG (reference sequence). V dropped 1 base and J dropped 7 bases, with 20 bases sitting between them. This CDR3 is built from 15 residues.

This clonotype was found many times. The V and J genes are TRBV7-9 and TRBJ2-1; a possible D gene is TRBD2 (10 bases). V lost 5 bases to trimming and J lost 6 bases, with 20 bases between them. CDR1 and CDR2 from the germline V gene are SEHNR and FQNEAQ (reference sequence). This CDR3 region has 16 residues. CDR3 nucleotides: TGTGCCAGCAGCCCTAGCGGGGGACAGGGAGGCAATGAGCAGTTCTTC. Residues: CASSPSGGQGGNEQFF. The entire variable domain, with the rest obtained from reference TRBV7-9 and TRBJ2-1, is as follows: DTGVSQNPRHKITKRGQNVTFRCDPISEHNRLYWYRQTLGQGPEFLTYFQNEAQLEKSRLLSDRFSAERPKGSFSTLEIQRTEQGDSAMYLCASSPSGGQGGNEQFFGPGTRLTVL.

This clonotype was found many times. The chain couples TRBV5-1 to TRBJ1-2; D unclear. Deletions cut 2 bases from V and 5 bases from J, with 10 bases between. CDR1 SGHRS and CDR2 YFSETQ come from the germline V gene. The length of the CDR3 is 13 residues. The CDR3 nucleotides are TGCGCCAGCAGCTTCTCGGTTGGGTATGGCTACACCTTC. Translating gives CASSFSVGYGYTF.

Many counts were recorded for this clonotype. The V and J genes are TRBV5-1 and TRBJ2-1, with D perhaps TRBD2 (6 bases). The germline V gene has CDR1 SGHRS and CDR2 YFSETQ. There are 13 residues in the CDR3. Trimming left V 0 bases short and J 8 bases short, with 9 bases between. CDR3 in DNA: TGCGCCAGCAGCTTGGAGTTAGCGGATGAGCAGTTCTTC. It codes for CASSLELADEQFF.

The table lists this clonotype with many counts. This chain links TRBV5-1 with TRBJ2-7, with D possibly TRBD1 on 6 matching bases. The CDR3 spans 14 residues. Germline V gene data show CDR1 as SGHRS and CDR2 as YFSETQ. V was clipped by 0 bases and J by 3 bases, with 10 bases between them. CDR3 amino acids: CASSLEQGSYEQYF. The CDR3 DNA reads as TGCGCCAGCAGCTTGGAGCAGGGGAGCTACGAGCAGTACTTC.

This clonotype has ten or more counts. This chain connects TRBV5-5 to TRBJ2-6, with D possibly being TRBD1 (6 bases). Trimming stripped 4 bases from V and 0 bases from J, with 8 bases between. This CDR3 region has 15 residues. Per germline, CDR1 SGHKS and CDR2 YYEKEE (reference sequence). The CDR3 DNA sequence: TGTGCCAGCAGCCACAGGGTCTCTGGGGCCAACGTCCTGACTTTC. Residues: CASSHRVSGANVLTF.

This clonotype was seen repeatedly, ten times or more. The chain carries TRBV10-2 and TRBJ2-2; D is unclear. The germline V gene encodes CDR1 WSHSY and CDR2 SAAADI. V was clipped by 7 bases and J by 1 base, with 13 bases between them. The CDR3 sequence is 15 residues long. The CDR3 loop reads CASKPSLQNTGELFF. As DNA, the CDR3 is TGCGCCAGCAAACCATCGCTGCAGAACACCGGGGAGCTGTTTTTT.

This clonotype was seen many times. The chain joins TRBV20-1 to TRBJ2-1, with D possibly matching TRBD2 (6 bases). Germline V gives CDR1 DFQATT, CDR2 SNEGSKA (reference sequence). The CDR3 totals 13 residues. The V end was cut by 3 bases, the J end by 5 bases, with 11 bases between. CDR3: CSASGSSHNEQFF. DNA of the CDR3: TGCAGTGCTAGCGGGAGCTCTCACAATGAGCAGTTCTTC.

There are a few counts of this clonotype. V is TRBV24-1 and J is TRBJ1-2, with 7 bases lining up with TRBD1. After removal of 4 bases from V and 4 bases from J, the junction contained 8 bases not matched to a gene. The CDR3 extends over 15 amino acids. The germline V gene encodes CDR1 KGHDR and CDR2 SFDVKD. CDR3 in DNA: TGTGCCACCAGTGACACCTCGACAGGGCGCTATGGCTACACCTTC. It codes for CATSDTSTGRYGYTF.

The sample holds many counts of this clonotype. The chain employs TRBV20-1 and TRBJ2-3, with 9 nucleotides matching TRBD2. Trimming took 3 bases from V and 5 from J; bases not matched to a gene: 9. Looked up from germline, CDR1 is DFQATT and CDR2 is SNEGSKA (reference sequence). This CDR3 has 15 residues. Written as DNA, the CDR3 is TGCAGTGCTAGTGGCGGGAGGGCCGATGTAGATACGCAGTATTTT. Its protein product is CSASGGRADVDTQYF.

At least ten counts were recorded for this clonotype. The chain recombines TRBV20-1 with TRBJ2-1, with TRBD2 matching over 9 bases. Germline CDR1 DFQATT, CDR2 SNEGSKA (reference sequence). The CDR3 covers 15 residues. Trimming took 0 bases from V and 10 from J; bases not matched to a gene: 10. In DNA, the CDR3 is TGCAGTGCTAGAGACATAGCTAGCGGGAAGAGAGAGCAGTTCTTC. Translation: CSARDIASGKREQFF.